These 22 T cell receptor beta chains were sequenced from one sample in a study of T cells in Graves' hyperthyroidism and ophthalmopathy. Amplification yielded TCR beta CDR3 regions, with RNA transcripts as the source. The HTBI primer set drove a first-round RT-PCR of the TCR CDR3. Via MiXCR, TCRdb re-called the multiplex PCR reads, giving one row per CDR3 protein. The table lists some 250,000 distinct CDR3 sequences, about 14% of them singletons. The material sequenced was blood. The receptor source for this set is a middle-aged woman with Graves' hyperthyroidism that later progressed to Graves' ophthalmopathy.

The chain has TRBV5-6 and TRBJ1-4; D unclear. This CDR3 comprises 14 residues. V was pared by 2 bases and J by 5 bases, with 10 bases between. Germline CDR1 reads SGHDT; CDR2 reads YYEEEE. The CDR3 nucleotides are TGTGCCAGCAGCTTCGGGCCACAGAATGAAAAACTGTTTTTT. The encoded protein is CASSFGPQNEKLFF.

This CDR3 is CAISLEPTGAHGYTF. In DNA form, the CDR3 reads TGTGCCATCAGCCTTGAACCGACAGGGGCCCATGGCTACACCTTC. The chain links TRBV10-3 to TRBJ1-2, with 8 bases aligning to TRBD1. Germline CDR1 reads ENHRY; CDR2 reads SYGVKD. Losses at the gene ends were 6 bases for V and 6 bases for J; bases not matched to a gene: 12. The CDR3 length is 15 residues.

This clonotype was counted many times. The chain has TRBV19 and TRBJ2-5, with D perhaps matching TRBD1 or TRBD2 (6 bases each). The CDR3 has 15 amino acids. The V gene lost 0 bases and the J gene lost 5 bases, with 13 bases spanning the gap. Germline values: CDR1 LNHDA, CDR2 SQIVND (reference sequence). The CDR3 DNA reads TGTGCCAGTAGTATAGATTGGGGGGCCGTGGAGACCCAGTACTTC. It is translated as CASSIDWGAVETQYF.

In this sample, this clonotype turned up many times. This chain links TRBV11-2 with TRBJ2-1, with D maybe TRBD1 (5 bases). The CDR3 runs 14 residues. The V end was cut by 5 bases, the J end by 8 bases, with 16 bases between. The V gene's germline CDR1 is SGHAT and CDR2 FQNNGV. This CDR3 reads CASSLEAGYYEQFF. CDR3 coding DNA: TGTGCCAGCAGCCTCGAAGCAGGGTACTATGAGCAGTTCTTC.

This clonotype has just a few counts. V usage is TRBV5-4 and J usage is TRBJ2-1, with 14 bases matching TRBD2. Trimming took 3 bases from V and 8 from J; bases not matched to a gene: 10. This CDR3 comprises 17 residues. Germline CDR1 reads SGHNT; CDR2 reads YYREEE (reference sequence). The CDR3 protein is CASSWRGLAGDPHEQFF. Written as DNA, the CDR3 is TGTGCCAGCAGCTGGCGGGGACTAGCGGGAGACCCCCATGAGCAGTTCTTC.

This clonotype was detected ten times or more. CDR3 nucleotide sequence: TGCGCCACCAGGGGACGGCGATTGAACACTGAAGCTTTCTTT. Its translation: CATRGRRLNTEAFF. The chain uses TRBV4-1 and TRBJ1-1, with a weak D call TRBD1 (6 bases). Between the trimmed V and J ends, which lost 10 bases and 0 bases, there was a span of 15 bases. CDR1 is MGHRA and CDR2 is YSYEKL in the germline V gene. CDR3 size: 14 residues.

In its sample, this clonotype was seen many times. V and J are TRBV19 and TRBJ1-5; TRBD1 matches 8 bases. The CDR3 spans 15 residues. The germline gives CDR1 LNHDA, CDR2 SQIVND (reference sequence). J gave up 6 bases and V 6 bases, and 10 bases lay outside the gene matches. The CDR3 loop is CASRISGQALQPQHF. As DNA, the CDR3 is TGTGCCAGTAGAATTTCGGGACAGGCGCTTCAGCCCCAGCATTTT.

This clonotype appeared a few times. This chain links TRBV10-3 with TRBJ1-2; 7 bases agree with TRBD1. Germline CDR1 ENHRY, CDR2 SYGVKD. V trimming: 0 bases; J trimming: 2 bases; junction bases outside the gene matches: 0. This CDR3 has 14 amino acids. In DNA form, the CDR3 reads TGTGCCATCAGTGAGTCGACAGGGAACTATGGCTACACCTTC. Amino acid sequence: CAISESTGNYGYTF.

The sample holds many counts of this clonotype. The CDR3 loop is CASSYGGGGEKLFF. CDR3 DNA: TGTGCCAGCAGTTACGGAGGGGGCGGTGAAAAACTGTTTTTT. The V and J genes are TRBV6-5 and TRBJ1-4; TRBD1 matches at 7 bases. The CDR3 runs to 14 residues. V was clipped by 2 bases and J by 7 bases; unmatched bases: 4. CDR1 and CDR2 from the germline V gene are MNHEY and SVGAGI.

V is TRBV5-4 and J is TRBJ2-2; possibly TRBD2 for D (6 bases). The CDR3 extends over 16 amino acids. Germline loops: CDR1 SGHNT, CDR2 YYREEE (reference sequence). V was trimmed by 4 bases and J by 2 bases, leaving 15 bases between them. The CDR3 spells CASSRTGDFNTGELFF. In DNA form, the CDR3 reads TGTGCCAGCAGCCGGACCGGGGACTTCAACACCGGGGAGCTGTTTTTT.

This clonotype was seen at least ten times. V is TRBV12-3 or TRBV12-4 and J is TRBJ1-3; D is perhaps TRBD1 (6 bases). The CDR3 extends over 13 amino acids. V was trimmed by 7 bases and J by 5 bases, leaving 12 bases between them. CDR3 nucleotide sequence: TGTGCCAGCATCTTGACAGGACGAAACACCATATATTTT. Its translation: CASILTGRNTIYF.

Ten or more counts support this clonotype. The chain joins TRBV11-2 to TRBJ2-7; 7 nucleotides line up with TRBD2. Germline V gene sequence: CDR1 SGHAT, CDR2 FQNNGV. This CDR3 is 15 amino acids long. The trim removed 5 bases at V and 3 bases at J, leaving 10 bases unmatched. CDR3: CASSAPAGAGYEQYF. CDR3 in DNA: TGTGCCAGCAGCGCACCCGCGGGAGCGGGCTACGAGCAGTACTTC.

This clonotype was observed many times. This chain links TRBV7-9 with TRBJ2-3; 9 bases are shared with TRBD2. With 5 bases clipped from V and 3 bases from J, the junction kept 9 bases outside the gene matches. CDR3 size: 16 residues. Germline-derived CDR1 and CDR2 are SEHNR and FQNEAQ (reference sequence). As DNA, the CDR3 is TGTGCCAGCAGCCCAAACCGACTAGCGGCGACAGATACGCAGTATTTT. It is translated as CASSPNRLAATDTQYF.

This clonotype appeared a few times. The V gene is TRBV20-1, the J gene TRBJ2-7, with 9 nucleotides matching TRBD2. The CDR3 loop spans 15 amino acids. Unmatched junction bases numbered 6, after V lost 0 bases and J lost 3 bases. CDR1 and CDR2 (germline): DFQATT, SNEGSKA (reference sequence). The DNA of the CDR3 is TGCAGTGCTAGAGAGGGGACTAGCAGGGTCTACGAGCAGTACTTC. This sequence encodes CSAREGTSRVYEQYF.

This clonotype came up a few times. This rearrangement joins TRBV20-1 to TRBJ2-2; perhaps TRBD2 as D (5 bases). With 4 bases removed from V and 4 bases from J, the gap between germline ends came to 19 bases. This CDR3 contains 16 residues. Looked up from germline, CDR1 is DFQATT and CDR2 is SNEGSKA (reference sequence). The CDR3 sequence: CSANEASRPGTGELFF. DNA for the CDR3: TGCAGTGCTAACGAGGCTAGCCGTCCCGGCACCGGGGAGCTGTTTTTT.

This chain connects TRBV12-3 or TRBV12-4 to TRBJ2-1, with 12 nucleotides matching TRBD2. This CDR3 is 16 amino acids long. With 1 base clipped from V and 6 bases from J, the junction kept 4 bases outside the gene matches. This CDR3 is CASSLETSGSPNEQFF. CDR3 bases: TGTGCCAGCAGTTTAGAGACTAGCGGGAGCCCCAATGAGCAGTTCTTC.

Many counts were recorded for this clonotype. The V call is TRBV11-2, the J call TRBJ2-5; 8 bases fit TRBD2. There are 17 residues in the CDR3. CDR1 and CDR2 (germline): SGHAT, FQNNGV. The trim removed 4 bases at V and 4 bases at J, leaving 14 bases unmatched. CDR3 in DNA: TGTGCCAGCAGCTCTACTCTCCGGGACCGGGGGGGAGAGACCCAGTACTTC. This encodes CASSSTLRDRGGETQYF.

This clonotype came up many times. This rearrangement joins TRBV7-2 to TRBJ1-1; D remains ambiguous. The CDR3 length is 16 residues. V was pared by 1 base and J by 0 bases, with 12 bases between. CDR1 is SGHTA, CDR2 FQGNSA, per germline. CDR3 loop: CASSLVVRLLNTEAFF. The CDR3 nucleotides are TGTGCCAGCAGCTTAGTAGTCCGTTTGTTGAACACTGAAGCTTTCTTT.

This clonotype was observed at least ten times. The chain carries TRBV7-3 and TRBJ2-1; possibly TRBD2 for D (6 bases). This CDR3 region has 16 residues. V dropped 2 bases and J dropped 9 bases, with 20 bases sitting between them. Looked up from germline, CDR1 is SGHTA and CDR2 is FQGTGA. CDR3 region: CASSLESGLSEGEQFF. The CDR3 DNA follows: TGTGCCAGCAGCTTAGAGTCGGGACTGTCGGAGGGTGAGCAGTTCTTC.

This clonotype appeared many times. V and J are TRBV18 and TRBJ2-1, with D possibly being TRBD2 (6 bases). The V end was cut by 3 bases, the J end by 10 bases, with 13 bases between. The CDR3 contains 13 residues. CDR1 and CDR2 (germline): KGHSH, LQKENI. CDR3 coding DNA: TGTGCCAGCTCACCGTACCTCCGGGAGGAGCAGTTCTTC. Translation: CASSPYLREEQFF.

On this clonotype itself: This clone may be a read error of a much larger clone one base away. The CDR3 sequence: CSARVETETQHF. The CDR3, as DNA: TGCAGTGCTAGAGTAGAAACAGAGACCCAGCACTTC. The rearrangement joins TRBV20-1 to TRBJ2-5; no reliable D call. This CDR3 has 12 amino acids. Germline V lookup: CDR1 DFQATT, CDR2 SNEGSKA (reference sequence).

This clonotype was detected ten times or more. The rearrangement joins TRBV20-1 to TRBJ2-3; 9 nucleotides match TRBD2. V trimming: 1 base; J trimming: 2 bases; junction bases outside the gene matches: 10. The CDR3 consists of 17 residues. CDR1 is DFQATT and CDR2 is SNEGSKA in the germline V gene (reference sequence). Here the CDR3 reads CSARAPVGGRVTDTQYF. As DNA, the CDR3 is TGCAGTGCTAGAGCCCCAGTGGGCGGGAGGGTCACAGATACGCAGTATTTT.